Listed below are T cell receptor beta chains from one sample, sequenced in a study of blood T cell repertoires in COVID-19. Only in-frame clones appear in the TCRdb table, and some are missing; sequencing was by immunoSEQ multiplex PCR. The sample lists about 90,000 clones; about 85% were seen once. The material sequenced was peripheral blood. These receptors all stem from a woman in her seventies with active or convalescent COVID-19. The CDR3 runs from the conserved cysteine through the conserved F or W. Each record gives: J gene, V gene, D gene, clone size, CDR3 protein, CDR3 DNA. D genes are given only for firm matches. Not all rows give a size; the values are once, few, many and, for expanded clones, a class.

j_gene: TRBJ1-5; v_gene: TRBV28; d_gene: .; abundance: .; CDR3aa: CASRPDGKVNQPQHF; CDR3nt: TGTGCCAGCAGACCAGACGGGAAGGTCAATCAGCCCCAGCATTTT
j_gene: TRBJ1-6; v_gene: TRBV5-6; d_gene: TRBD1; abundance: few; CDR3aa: CASSTIVTGGFSPLHF; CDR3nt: TGTGCCAGCAGCACAATTGTGACAGGGGGCTTTTCACCCCTCCACTTT
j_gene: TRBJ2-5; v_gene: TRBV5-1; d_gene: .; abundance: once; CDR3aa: CASSFITDQETQYF; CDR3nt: TGCGCCAGCAGCTTCATCACGGACCAAGAGACCCAGTACTTC
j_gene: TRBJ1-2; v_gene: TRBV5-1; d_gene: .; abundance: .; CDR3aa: CASSLDDSPYYGYTF; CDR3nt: TGCGCCAGCAGCTTGGACGACAGCCCGTACTATGGCTACACCTTC
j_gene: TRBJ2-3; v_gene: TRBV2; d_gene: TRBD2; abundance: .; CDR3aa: CASSAKRGGGTDTQYF; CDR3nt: TGTGCCAGCAGTGCTAAGCGGGGGGGCGGCACAGATACGCAGTATTTT
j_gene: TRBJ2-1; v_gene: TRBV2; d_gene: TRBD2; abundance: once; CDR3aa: CASSELLAGGNEQFF; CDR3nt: TGTGCCAGCAGTGAACTACTAGCGGGGGGGAATGAGCAGTTCTTC
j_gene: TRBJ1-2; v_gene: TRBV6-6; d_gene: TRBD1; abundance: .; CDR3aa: CASGAGTVYGYTF; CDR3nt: TGTGCCAGCGGTGCCGGGACAGTCTATGGCTACACCTTC
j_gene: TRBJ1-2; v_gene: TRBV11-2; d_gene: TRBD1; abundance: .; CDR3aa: CASSLLLGQGPGYTF; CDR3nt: TGTGCCAGCAGCTTACTACTAGGACAGGGCCCCGGCTACACCTTC
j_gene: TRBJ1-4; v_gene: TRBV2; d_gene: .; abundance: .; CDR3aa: CASSLADALGANEKLFF; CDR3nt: TGTGCCAGCAGTTTAGCGGATGCCTTAGGGGCTAATGAAAAACTGTTTTTT
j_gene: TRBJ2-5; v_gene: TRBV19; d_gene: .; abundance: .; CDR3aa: CASSIDREVEETQYF; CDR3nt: TGTGCCAGTAGTATAGACAGGGAAGTTGAAGAGACCCAGTACTTC
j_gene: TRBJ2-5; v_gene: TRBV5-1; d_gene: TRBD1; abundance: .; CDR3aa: CASSSEPQGAQETQYF; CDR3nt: TGCGCCAGCAGCTCAGAGCCCCAGGGGGCCCAAGAGACCCAGTACTTC
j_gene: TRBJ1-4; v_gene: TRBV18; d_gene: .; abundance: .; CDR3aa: CASTRGTDEKLFF; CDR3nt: TGTGCCAGTACTCGGGGTACTGATGAAAAACTGTTTTTT
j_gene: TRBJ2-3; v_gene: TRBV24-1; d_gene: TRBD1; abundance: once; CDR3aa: CATSDLRGQGVGTQYF; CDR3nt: TGTGCCACCAGTGATTTGCGGGGACAGGGGGTAGGTACGCAGTATTTT
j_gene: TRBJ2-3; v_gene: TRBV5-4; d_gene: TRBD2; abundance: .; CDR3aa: CASSSASGGGDTQYF; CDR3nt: TGTGCCAGCAGCTCGGCTAGCGGGGGGGGAGATACGCAGTATTTT
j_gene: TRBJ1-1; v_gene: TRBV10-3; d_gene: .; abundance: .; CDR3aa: CAISGRNTEAFF; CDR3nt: TGTGCCATCAGTGGTAGGAACACTGAAGCTTTCTTT